Below are 16 T cell receptor beta chains sequenced from a single sample in a study of T-cell reconstitution after alpha-beta-depleted transplantation in children. Unique molecular identifiers were built into the TCRbeta library. TCRdb re-analysed the PCR reads in MiXCR, keeping a single row per CDR3 protein. The sample has 200,000 to 250,000 distinct CDR3 sequences, 12% seen once. The sample here was PBMCs from the stem cell graft donor, taken from the stem cell graft. The receptors originated from a human donor who donated a stem cell graft to a child with acute lymphoblastic leukemia.

This clonotype was found many times. The rearrangement joins TRBV9 to TRBJ2-7; D gene ambiguous. The CDR3 spans 13 residues. Looked up from germline, CDR1 is SGDLS and CDR2 is YYNGEE. V shed 0 bases and J shed 3 bases, with 7 bases lying between them. The DNA of the CDR3 is TGTGCCAGCAGCGTAGACCACGTCTACGAGCAGTACTTC. Protein: CASSVDHVYEQYF.

This clonotype came up once. A much larger clone lies one base from this, so it may be a read error. The V call is TRBV28, the J call TRBJ2-4; TRBD1 aligns across 10 bases. Germline assignment: CDR1 MDHEN and CDR2 SYDVKM. The CDR3 runs 14 residues. The DNA of the CDR3 is TGTGCCAGCAGCCTGACAGGGGGCCCAAACAGTCAGTACTTC. Its translation: CASSLTGGPNSQYF.

This clonotype has ten or more counts. The rearrangement joins TRBV7-9 to TRBJ2-1; D might be TRBD1 (6 bases). The CDR3 totals 14 residues. V gave up 8 bases and J gave up 0 bases, with 11 bases separating them. The V gene's germline CDR1 is SEHNR and CDR2 FQNEAQ (reference sequence). The CDR3: CASDTGHSYNEQFF. CDR3 nucleotides: TGTGCCAGCGATACGGGACACTCCTACAATGAGCAGTTCTTC.

The V and J genes are TRBV20-1 and TRBJ2-1; 10 positions agree with TRBD2. The CDR3 length is 14 residues. After removal of 3 bases from V and 8 bases from J, the junction contained 7 bases not matched to a gene. Looked up from germline, CDR1 is DFQATT and CDR2 is SNEGSKA (reference sequence). CDR3: CSASGTSALYEQFF. DNA for the CDR3: TGCAGTGCTAGCGGGACTAGCGCCTTGTATGAGCAGTTCTTC.

This clonotype occurred a few times. The chain carries TRBV7-2 and TRBJ2-1, with 10 bases aligning to TRBD1. Looked up from germline, CDR1 is SGHTA and CDR2 is FQGNSA. The ends lost 5 bases at V and 9 bases at J; junction bases unmatched: 7. The CDR3 is made up of 14 amino acids. This CDR3 reads CASSPDRGRGEQFF. CDR3 coding DNA: TGTGCCAGCAGCCCCGACAGGGGGCGCGGTGAGCAGTTCTTC.

In its sample, this clonotype was seen many times. The V gene is TRBV19, the J gene TRBJ1-5; TRBD1 aligns across 9 bases. The CDR3 is 16 amino acids. With 0 bases clipped from V and 5 bases from J, the junction kept 5 bases outside the gene matches. The germline gives CDR1 LNHDA, CDR2 SQIVND (reference sequence). The CDR3 DNA reads TGTGCCAGTAGTATAGATCACAGGGGGCTTGATCAGCCCCAGCATTTT. As protein: CASSIDHRGLDQPQHF.

The chain has TRBV5-6 and TRBJ2-2, with a possible D match to TRBD1 (5 bases). The germline V and J ends were trimmed by 3 bases and 2 bases, with 14 bases remaining between them. The V gene's germline CDR1 is SGHDT and CDR2 YYEEEE. The CDR3 totals 16 residues. CDR3 sequence reads: CASSSSTVPNTGELFF. CDR3 DNA sequence: TGTGCCAGCAGCTCGTCGACAGTACCAAACACCGGGGAGCTGTTTTTT.

In its sample, this clonotype was seen many times. This chain joins TRBV12-3 or TRBV12-4 and TRBJ2-3, with D hard to call. The CDR3 totals 15 residues. The ends were cut back, 0 bases at V and 0 bases at J, with 7 bases in the middle. As DNA, the CDR3 is TGTGCCAGCAGTTTAGCCCCCCTGAGCACAGATACGCAGTATTTT. Translating it yields CASSLAPLSTDTQYF.

At least ten counts were recorded for this clonotype. The V gene is TRBV29-1, the J gene TRBJ1-3; D gene uncertain. Germline values: CDR1 SQVTM, CDR2 ANQGSEA. V was shortened by 2 bases and J by 4 bases, with 12 bases between the two germline ends. This CDR3 has 14 amino acids. The CDR3 spells CSVELGTAGNTIYF. The CDR3 DNA is TGCAGCGTTGAATTAGGCACAGCGGGAAACACCATATATTTT.

This clonotype appeared many times. The rearrangement joins TRBV20-1 to TRBJ2-1; D is uncertain. Per germline, CDR1 DFQATT and CDR2 SNEGSKA (reference sequence). V shed 5 bases and J shed 9 bases, with 14 bases lying between them. The CDR3 is 12 amino acids. The chain's CDR3 is CSALIISSEQFF. CDR3 nucleotide sequence: TGCAGTGCTCTTATTATATCCTCTGAGCAGTTCTTC.

This clonotype was detected ten times or more. The chain recombines TRBV28 with TRBJ2-3, with 7 bases aligning to TRBD2. CDR3 size: 13 residues. J lost 6 bases, V lost 5 bases, and 5 bases had no gene match. Germline lookup yields CDR1 MDHEN and CDR2 SYDVKM. In nucleotides, the CDR3 is TGTGCCAGCAGTGGGGGGGGAACGGATACGCAGTATTTT. It specifies CASSGGGTDTQYF. The entire variable domain, with the rest obtained from reference TRBV28 and TRBJ2-3, is as follows: DVKVTQSSRYLVKRTGEKVFLECVQDMDHENMFWYRQDPGLGLRLIYFSYDVKMKEKGDIPEGYSVSREKKERFSLILESASTNQTSMYLCASSGGGTDTQYFGPGTRLTVL.

This clonotype came up many times. This sequence joins TRBV21-1 and TRBJ1-2; the tabulated D call, TRBD1, remains unverified against the DNA. TRBV21-1 is annotated as a pseudogene. The CDR3 consists of 17 residues. CDR3 in DNA: TGTGCCAGCTTCACGGGGACGACAAGGGTGGGGGACTATGGCTACACCTTC. It is translated as CASFTGTTRVGDYGYTF.

The table lists this clonotype with a few counts. The V and J genes are TRBV15 and TRBJ2-5; D is possibly TRBD1 or TRBD2 (5 bases each). There are 15 residues in the CDR3. Germline V gene sequence: CDR1 LNHNV, CDR2 YYDKDF (reference sequence). The V end lost 3 bases, the J end lost 5 bases, and 16 bases lay between the germline ends. The CDR3 is CATSSPRGSGETQYF. CDR3 bases: TGTGCCACCAGCAGCCCCCGGGGCAGTGGGGAGACCCAGTACTTC. Using reference TRBV15 and TRBJ2-5 for the parts outside the CDR3, the full variable domain is DAMVIQNPRYQVTQFGKPVTLSCSQTLNHNVMYWYQQKSSQAPKLLFHYYDKDFNNEADTPDNFQSRRPNTSFCFLDIRSPGLGDTAMYLCATSSPRGSGETQYFGPGTRLLVL.

V and J are TRBV12-3 or TRBV12-4 and TRBJ1-1, with D uncertain. The CDR3 is 14 residues long. The V end was cut by 2 bases, the J end by 6 bases, with 13 bases between. CDR3 DNA sequence: TGTGCCAGCAGTTTAATAGTCCTGACCCCTGAAGCTTTCTTT. Translated: CASSLIVLTPEAFF.

For this clonotype: Just one base apart from a much larger clone, this may be a read error. The gene calls are TRBV7-2 and TRBJ2-5, with D uncertain. The CDR3 contains 14 residues. V was cut by 8 bases and J by 3 bases, with 16 bases left in between. Germline V CDR1 and CDR2: SGHTA, FQGNSA. The CDR3 region has the DNA TGTGCCAGCGAATTAGGCCCTTACAAAGAGACCCAGTACTTC. This gives the protein CASELGPYKETQYF.

The table lists this clonotype with many counts. The CDR3 spells CASSWGTGDYTF. The DNA of the CDR3 is TGCGCCAGCAGCTGGGGTACCGGTGACTACACCTTC. V usage is TRBV5-1 and J usage is TRBJ1-2, with D uncertain. V gave up 3 bases and J gave up 10 bases, with 13 bases separating them. This CDR3 region has 12 residues. Germline V gene data show CDR1 as SGHRS and CDR2 as YFSETQ.